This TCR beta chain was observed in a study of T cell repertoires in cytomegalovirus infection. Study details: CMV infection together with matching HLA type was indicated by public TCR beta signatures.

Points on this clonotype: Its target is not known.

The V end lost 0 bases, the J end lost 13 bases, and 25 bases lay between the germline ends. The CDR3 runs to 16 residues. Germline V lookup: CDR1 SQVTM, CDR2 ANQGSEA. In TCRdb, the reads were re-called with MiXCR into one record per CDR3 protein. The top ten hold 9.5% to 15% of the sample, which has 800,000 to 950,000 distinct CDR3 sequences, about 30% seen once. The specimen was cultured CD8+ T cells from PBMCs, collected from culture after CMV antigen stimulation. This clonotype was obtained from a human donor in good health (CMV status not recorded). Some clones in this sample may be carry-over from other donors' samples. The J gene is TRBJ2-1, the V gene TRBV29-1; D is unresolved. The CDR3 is CSVEDQLRSPNLLQFF. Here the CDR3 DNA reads TGCAGCGTTGAAGATCAGCTTCGTTCCCCTAACCTTTTACAGTTCTTC.